A single sample gave rise to the 6 T cell receptor beta chains below, sequenced in a study of graft-versus-host responses after intestinal transplantation. No antigens are known for them. The data were produced by immunoSEQ multiplex PCR, yet TCRdb's version contains in-frame clones alone and is incomplete. Here the sample spans 93,000 or so clones, roughly 93% being singletons. This sample comprised unstimulated CD8+ T cells sorted from spleen or lymph node cells, obtained before intestinal transplant. All receptors come from a human donor who received an intestinal transplant.

The chain employs TRBV28 and TRBJ2-7, with D unclear. The CDR3 runs to 15 residues. Germline V gene lookup returns CDR1 MDHEN and CDR2 SYDVKM. The V gene lost 5 bases and the J gene lost 2 bases, with 16 bases spanning the gap. The CDR3 DNA reads TGTGCCAGCAGTCCGCCCAGGTCGCTAGCCTACGAGCAGTACTTC. This sequence encodes CASSPPRSLAYEQYF.

The CDR3 reads CASSQPGPGNIQYF. The CDR3 coding sequence is TGCGCCAGCAGCCAACCCGGACCGGGGAACATTCAGTACTTC. The chain uses TRBV4-1 and TRBJ2-4, with D tentatively TRBD2 (5 bases). The CDR3 length is 14 residues. Trimming stripped 2 bases from V and 7 bases from J, with 12 bases between. Germline-derived CDR1 and CDR2 are MGHRA and YSYEKL.

CDR3 nucleotides: TGTGCCAGTAGCCCAGGGGACAGCGGCACAGATACGCAGTATTTT. Its translation: CASSPGDSGTDTQYF. J is TRBJ2-3 and V is TRBV19; 7 nucleotides align to TRBD1. The V gene end was trimmed by 6 bases and the J gene end by 1 base; junction bases not matched to a gene: 7. This CDR3 spans 15 amino acids. CDR1 is LNHDA, CDR2 SQIVND, per germline (reference sequence).

The chain is built from TRBV9 and TRBJ2-3, with 12 bases matching TRBD1. Germline assignment: CDR1 SGDLS and CDR2 YYNGEE. The length of the CDR3 is 14 residues. The ends lost 7 bases at V and 4 bases at J; junction bases unmatched: 4. CDR3 region: CASGGTGGADTQYF. CDR3 in DNA: TGTGCCAGCGGGGGGACAGGGGGCGCAGATACGCAGTATTTT.

The gene calls are TRBV10-2 and TRBJ1-2; TRBD1 might be the D (5 bases). The germline CDR1 and CDR2 sequences are WSHSY and SAAADI. V was pared by 2 bases and J by 4 bases, with 8 bases between. The CDR3 spans 13 residues. DNA of the CDR3: TGCGCCAGCAGTGAGCCGGGACCCTATGGCTACACCTTC. This sequence encodes CASSEPGPYGYTF.

The chain combines TRBV4-1 with TRBJ2-3; the D gene could be TRBD1 or TRBD2 (5 bases each). This CDR3 contains 17 residues. V lost 3 bases and J lost 1, with 17 bases in between. CDR1 and CDR2 from the germline V gene are MGHRA and YSYEKL. DNA for the CDR3: TGCGCCAGCAGCCAGCCCCCGGGGCGGCAACGCACAGATACGCAGTATTTT. Encoded protein: CASSQPPGRQRTDTQYF.